The clone carrying this T cell receptor (beta chain) was counted only a few times. Its specificity is not known. The sample belongs to a study of T cells after yellow fever vaccination. It was through 5'RACE template switching that TCR cDNA was made, with a universal primer site and UMIs added. Each CDR3 protein gets one entry after TCRdb re-called the 5' RACE reads with MiXCR. The sample lists some 150,000 distinct CDR3 sequences, 9.5% to 11% seen once, with around 34% in the top ten. Germline lookup yields CDR1 LGHDT and CDR2 YNNKEL (reference sequence). Trimming took 1 base from V and 1 from J, leaving 19 bases between them. This CDR3 is 18 amino acids long. General study results and limits: Clones from primary vaccination mostly reappeared after the booster (roughly 95% CD4, over 85% CD8).

The chain recombines TRBV3-1 with TRBJ1-1; D is possibly TRBD1 (6 bases). This specimen was CD8+ T cells sorted from PBMCs, taken 15 days after the yellow fever booster vaccination. The origin of this receptor is a man younger than 30 who received the YFV17D yellow fever vaccine. The DNA of the CDR3 is TGTGCCAGCAGCCAAGTTCCGGGGGCAAGAGACGAGAACACTGAAGCTTTCTTT. Translation: CASSQVPGARDENTEAFF.